This T cell receptor (beta chain) was identified in a study of T cell changes during pregnancy in multiple sclerosis (dated by TCRdb to the late 2010s). Regarding the study in general: Changes in the T cell repertoire over the course of pregnancy were examined in this study in women with multiple sclerosis.

In the case of this clone: Its antigen is unknown. No clone much larger than this one lies a single base away; base qualities are absent.

The CDR3, from cysteine to phenylalanine, totals 12 residues. Here the CDR3 DNA is all that survives: 36 bases in frame from base 1. At the junction V is shortened by 6 bases and J by 0 bases, with 8 bases in between. From the germline V gene, CDR1 is SQVTM and CDR2 is ANQGSEA. Library creation used the immunoSEQ multiplex PCR assay. TCRdb limited this immuneACCESS table to in-frame rearrangements with V and J called. A share of clones is missing; checked studies link under half to unresolved V genes, and the rest is unexplained. Counted in this sample were about 24,000 clones; 90% of them appeared once. Around 9.2% of the sample is in the top ten clones.

The chain uses TRBV29-1 and TRBJ1-1, with TRBD1 tentatively as D gene (5 bases match). The receptor's source is a female donor in good health, enrolled as a control in a pregnancy study. Here the sequenced sample was CD8+ T cells from peripheral blood mononuclear cells, taken in the third trimester of pregnancy. CDR3 reads: CSVTGMNTEAFF. At the DNA level, the sequence is TGCAGCGTCACAGGTATGAACACTGAAGCTTTCTTT.